This T cell receptor beta chain was retrieved from a study of T cell responses to AZD1222 COVID-19 vaccine. Study-wide results and caveats: Clonal diversity was possibly underestimated, and the donors were mostly white British, with more females. The number of AZD1222 recipients seropositive at baseline was only 6 or 7. Across the whole spike, CD4 TCRs peaked at regions 160-218 and 743-854.

Timing groups of about 4 and about 12 weeks for second doses were pooled. Regarding this clone: Antigen unknown.

Repertoires were generated with immunoSEQ multiplex PCR, while TCRdb's copy carries only in-frame clones and drops some. The data contain about 150,000 clones, roughly 90% of them seen just once; the ten biggest clones take up 1.5%. This specimen was peripheral blood, taken 28 days after the second AZD1222 dose. This clonotype was obtained from an adult who received the AZD1222 COVID-19 vaccine.

CDR3 in DNA: TGTGCCAGCAGTGGGACCGCTTACTATGGCTACACCTTC. This sequence encodes CASSGTAYYGYTF. The chain has TRBV2 and TRBJ1-2; D is ambiguous. This CDR3 has 13 residues. Deletions cut 4 bases from V and 3 bases from J, with 9 bases between. The V gene's germline CDR1 is SNHLY and CDR2 FYNNEI.